This TCR beta chain was sequenced in a study of regulatory T cells in long-lasting Graves disease. The CDR3 runs to 13 residues. Losses at the gene ends were 4 bases for V and 11 bases for J; bases not matched to a gene: 13. Germline V CDR1 and CDR2: GTSNPN, SVGIG (reference sequence). TCR beta libraries were built with iRepertoire HTBI primers and Arm-PCR of CDR3 regions. In the study's own analysis: The samples yielded 55 to 75 TRBV and around 15 TRBJ segments. TCRdb re-derived calls from the multiplex PCR reads in MiXCR, one entry per CDR3 protein. Here the V and J calls rest on TCRdb's processing, not on the authors' analysis. Of 300,000 to 350,000 distinct CDR3 sequences listed, around a fifth are singletons. The sample holds a few counts of this clonotype. Documented time point: persistent/refractory GD, antithyroid drugs over 5 years with positive TRAb. Isolated PBMC RNA provided the starting material for the TCR library. Patients met American Thyroid Association criteria for Graves' disease. About 8.8 milliliters of peripheral blood were drawn into EDTA tubes.

The clonotype was recovered from a female donor with Graves disease. The chain has TRBV30 and TRBJ1-1, with 7 nucleotides matching TRBD1. Sequencing was performed on peripheral blood mononuclear cells (PBMCs), taken when the disease was refractory, from a patient treated with antithyroid drugs. CDR3 DNA: TGTGCCTGGACCGGGACAGCCTCTTCGCGGGCTTTCTTT. It codes for CAWTGTASSRAFF.